A selection of T cell receptor beta chains follows, all from one sample in a study of cytomegalovirus exposure and HLA in healthy donors. The repertoire was sequenced with immunoSEQ multiplex PCR; TCRdb's copy has only in-frame clones and lacks some. The data show about 62,000 clones, with just under 95% seen just once and over 6% held by the top ten. Sequenced sample: PBMCs. These receptor sequences come from a woman aged 18-35 years in good health and CMV-seropositive. The CDR3 runs from the conserved cysteine through the conserved F or W. A D gene is named only where the DNA matches it firmly. The listing skips clone size in some rows; elsewhere it reads once, few, many or a size class.

j_call clone_size d_call v_call cdr3_aa cdr3_nt
TRBJ2-7 few TRBD1 TRBV6-4 CARSTGAYEQYF TGTGCCAGATCGACAGGGGCGTACGAGCAGTACTTC
TRBJ2-5 NA TRBD1 TRBV7-8 CASSLFDRAETQYF TGTGCCAGCAGCTTATTCGACAGGGCGGAGACCCAGTACTTC
TRBJ2-2 NA TRBD1 TRBV7-9 CASSSGTGKTGELFF TGTGCCAGCAGCTCGGGGACAGGGAAGACCGGGGAGCTGTTTTTT
TRBJ2-3 NA TRBD1 TRBV28 CASSSETGIADTQYF TGTGCCAGCAGTTCGGAGACAGGGATCGCAGATACGCAGTATTTT
TRBJ1-3 NA NA TRBV5-1 CASSWRTRSGNTIYF TGCGCCAGCAGCTGGAGGACTCGGTCTGGAAACACCATATATTTT
TRBJ2-5 NA NA TRBV7-9 CASSLADRFQETQYF TGTGCCAGCAGCTTAGCCGACAGGTTCCAAGAGACCCAGTACTTC
TRBJ1-1 NA NA TRBV6-1 CASQNAGPEAFF TGTGCCAGCCAGAACGCGGGGCCTGAAGCTTTCTTT
TRBJ2-2 NA TRBD1 TRBV6-6 CASSYSQGQTGELFF TGTGCCAGCAGTTACTCACAGGGGCAAACCGGGGAGCTGTTTTTT
TRBJ2-2 NA NA TRBV30 CAWSRGGAGYGELFF TGTGCCTGGAGTAGGGGGGGCGCTGGATATGGGGAGCTGTTTTTT
TRBJ2-1 NA TRBD2 TRBV5-1 CASSLGGSSYNEQFF TGCGCCAGCAGCTTGGGCGGGAGTTCCTACAATGAGCAGTTCTTC
TRBJ1-4 once TRBD1 TRBV28 CASNWDRNEKLFF TGTGCCAGCAATTGGGACAGGAATGAAAAACTGTTTTTT
TRBJ1-1 NA TRBD1 TRBV29-1 CSGTGGAEAFF TGCAGCGGGACAGGGGGCGCTGAAGCTTTCTTT
TRBJ2-1 NA TRBD2 TRBV7-9 CASSLATSGGVLEQFF TGTGCCAGCAGCTTAGCGACTAGCGGAGGGGTACTTGAGCAGTTCTTC
TRBJ2-3 NA NA TRBV29-1 CSVRLVGTDTQYF TGCAGCGTTCGCCTAGTCGGCACAGATACGCAGTATTTT
TRBJ1-5 NA NA TRBV7-9 CASSEDSHQPQHF TGTGCCAGCAGCGAGGACAGCCATCAGCCCCAGCATTTT
TRBJ2-3 once TRBD2 TRBV7-9 CASSLRVRSGATDTQYF TGTGCCAGCAGCTTAAGGGTGAGGAGCGGGGCCACAGATACGCAGTATTTT
TRBJ1-2 once NA TRBV18 CASSDRDNDYGYTF TGTGCCAGCTCCGATCGCGACAATGACTATGGCTACACCTTC
TRBJ2-7 NA NA TRBV28 CASSSPLYEQYF TGTGCCAGCAGTTCGCCACTATACGAGCAGTACTTC
TRBJ2-3 NA NA TRBV5-1 CASSHPKGLSTDTQYF TGCGCCAGCAGCCATCCTAAGGGACTCTCCACAGATACGCAGTATTTT
TRBJ1-1 NA NA TRBV4-3 CASSQNRFYTEAFF TGCGCCAGCAGCCAAAACAGGTTTTACACTGAAGCTTTCTTT
TRBJ2-7 NA TRBD1 TRBV27 CASSTPGQVRGAEQYF TGTGCCAGCAGTACCCCCGGACAGGTCCGGGGAGCTGAGCAGTACTTC
TRBJ1-2 once NA TRBV9 CASSVAVDRVYGYTF TGTGCCAGCAGCGTAGCTGTGGACAGAGTCTATGGCTACACCTTC
TRBJ2-7 NA NA TRBV7-9 CASTPTLTYEQYF TGTGCCAGCACCCCGACTCTTACCTACGAGCAGTACTTC
TRBJ2-7 NA NA TRBV28 CASITPGSSYEQYF TGTGCCAGCATTACCCCGGGGAGCTCCTACGAGCAGTACTTC
TRBJ2-1 NA NA TRBV30 CAWSEGLRLAYYNEQFF TGTGCCTGGAGTGAAGGCTTACGCCTAGCCTATTACAATGAGCAGTTCTTC
TRBJ2-2 NA TRBD2 TRBV5-4 CASSLQSGRGTGELFF TGTGCCAGCAGCTTACAGAGCGGGAGAGGCACCGGGGAGCTGTTTTTT
TRBJ2-3 NA TRBD2 TRBV11-2 CASSRGLAATADTQYF TGTGCCAGCAGCCGGGGACTAGCGGCAACGGCAGATACGCAGTATTTT
TRBJ1-4 once NA TRBV6-5 CASSSDRRREKLFF TGTGCCAGCAGTTCAGACAGGAGGCGTGAAAAACTGTTTTTT
TRBJ2-3 once NA TRBV7-3 CARGTTSTDTQYF TGTGCAAGGGGGACTACTAGCACAGATACGCAGTATTTT
TRBJ1-2 NA NA TRBV5-1 CASRTDMPGLYGYTF TGCGCCAGCAGGACCGATATGCCAGGTCTCTATGGCTACACCTTC
TRBJ1-1 NA NA TRBV4-1 CASSQDPGQTEAFF TGCGCCAGCAGCCAAGATCCAGGACAGACTGAAGCTTTCTTT
TRBJ1-1 few TRBD1 TRBV20-1 CSAGDSEAFF TGCAGTGCTGGGGACAGTGAAGCTTTCTTT
TRBJ2-5 NA NA TRBV1 CTSSQVTRGSLSETQYF TGCACCAGCAGCCAAGTCACTCGCGGGAGTTTATCCGAGACCCAGTACTTC
TRBJ1-2 NA TRBD1 TRBV5-4 CASSQTGTDYGYTF TGTGCCAGCAGTCAAACCGGGACAGACTATGGCTACACCTTC
TRBJ2-7 NA NA TRBV4-3 CASSQDWATYEQYF TGCGCCAGCAGCCAAGATTGGGCCACCTACGAGCAGTACTTC
TRBJ2-7 NA NA TRBV5-1 CASRVGLDRFGEQYF TGCGCCAGCAGGGTTGGTCTAGATCGCTTTGGCGAGCAGTACTTC
TRBJ1-2 NA NA TRBV11-2 CASSPGGLYGYTF TGTGCCAGCAGCCCGGGAGGGCTCTATGGCTACACCTTC
TRBJ1-1 NA NA TRBV5-1 CASSTKQGNTEAFF TGCGCCAGCAGCACAAAACAGGGGAACACTGAAGCTTTCTTT
TRBJ1-4 NA TRBD1 TRBV6-5 CASSYNKGANEKLFF TGTGCCAGCAGTTACAACAAGGGGGCAAATGAAAAACTGTTTTTT
TRBJ2-7 NA NA TRBV4-3 CASSLDSGRRYEQYF TGCGCCAGCAGCCTCGACTCCGGTCGGAGATACGAGCAGTACTTC
TRBJ1-4 NA NA TRBV30 CAWSVRLQGQKLFF TGTGCCTGGAGTGTCAGGTTGCAGGGTCAAAAACTGTTTTTT
TRBJ1-1 NA TRBD1 TRBV30 CAWSTTRQGPEAFF TGTGCCTGGAGTACTACACGACAGGGACCTGAAGCTTTCTTT
TRBJ2-7 NA NA TRBV7-9 CASSFPLARDEQYF TGTGCCAGCAGCTTTCCCCTAGCCCGTGACGAGCAGTACTTC
TRBJ2-5 NA TRBD1 TRBV9 CASSPGTASAETQYF TGTGCCAGCAGCCCGGGGACAGCCTCTGCCGAGACCCAGTACTTC
TRBJ1-3 once NA TRBV7-9 CASSLGGSGNTIYF TGTGCCAGCAGCTTAGGGGGCTCGGGAAACACCATATATTTT
TRBJ1-1 once NA TRBV27 CASSHQGLNTEAFF TGTGCCAGCAGTCACCAGGGGCTGAACACTGAAGCTTTCTTT
TRBJ2-5 NA NA TRBV27 CASSSLGETQYF TGTGCCAGCAGTTCCCTCGGGGAGACCCAGTACTTC
TRBJ2-2 once TRBD1 TRBV19 CASSSYRGSANTGELFF TGTGCCAGTAGCTCCTACAGGGGCAGCGCGAACACCGGGGAGCTGTTTTTT
TRBJ2-7 NA TRBD1 TRBV27 CASRLGPGQGYEQYF TGTGCCAGCAGACTCGGACCGGGACAGGGCTACGAGCAGTACTTC